This T cell receptor beta chain is from a study of Ad26.COV2.S vaccination and SARS-CoV-2 variants. Overall study context: Donor got 5x10^10 or 1x10^11 viral particles of Ad26.COV2.S.

This clone showed up just a few times. Germline CDR1 reads SEHNR; CDR2 reads FQNEAQ (reference sequence). V lost 5 bases and J 3 bases, leaving 19 bases between the germline ends. This CDR3 comprises 16 residues. The treatment here: around 19 received Ad26.COV2.S at low or high dose, single or two shots; 5 received placebo; per-sample allocation not given. Day 63 after the first vaccine or placebo injection was the time point for sampling. Here immunoSEQ multiplex PCR was the method, and the copy in TCRdb shows in-frame clones only, minus some. Here the sample spans a few hundred thousand clones, 75% to 95% being singletons.

V usage is TRBV7-9 and J usage is TRBJ2-5; either TRBD1 or TRBD2 may supply D (5 bases each). This specimen was peripheral blood, taken in a trial of Ad26.COV2.S vaccine versus placebo. This sequence was found in a person aged 18 to 65 who received the Ad26.COV2.S COVID-19 vaccine or a placebo. The CDR3, as DNA: TGTGCCAGCAGCCCCCAGGAGCGCCGAGGGGAAGAGACCCAGTACTTC. Amino acids: CASSPQERRGEETQYF.